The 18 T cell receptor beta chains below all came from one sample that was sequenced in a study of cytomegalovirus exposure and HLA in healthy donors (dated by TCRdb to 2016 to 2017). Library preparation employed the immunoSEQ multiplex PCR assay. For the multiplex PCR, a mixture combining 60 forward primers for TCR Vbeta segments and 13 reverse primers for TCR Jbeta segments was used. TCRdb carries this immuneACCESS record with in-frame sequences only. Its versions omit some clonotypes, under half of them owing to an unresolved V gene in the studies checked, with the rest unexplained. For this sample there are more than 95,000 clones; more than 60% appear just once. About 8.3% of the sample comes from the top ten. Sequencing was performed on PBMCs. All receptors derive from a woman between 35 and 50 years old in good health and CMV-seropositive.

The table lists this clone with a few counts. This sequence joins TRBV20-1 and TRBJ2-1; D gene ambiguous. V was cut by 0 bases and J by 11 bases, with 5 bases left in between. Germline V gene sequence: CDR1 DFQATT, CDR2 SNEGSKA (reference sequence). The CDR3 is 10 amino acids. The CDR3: CSARDSQQFF. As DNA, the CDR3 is TGCAGTGCTAGAGACAGTCAGCAGTTCTTC.

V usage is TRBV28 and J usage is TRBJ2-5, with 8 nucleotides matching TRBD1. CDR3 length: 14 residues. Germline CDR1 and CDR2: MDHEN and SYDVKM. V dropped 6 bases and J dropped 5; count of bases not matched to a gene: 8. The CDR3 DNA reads TGTGCCAGCAGATACAGGGGGGTGGAGGAGACCCAGTACTTC. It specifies CASRYRGVEETQYF.

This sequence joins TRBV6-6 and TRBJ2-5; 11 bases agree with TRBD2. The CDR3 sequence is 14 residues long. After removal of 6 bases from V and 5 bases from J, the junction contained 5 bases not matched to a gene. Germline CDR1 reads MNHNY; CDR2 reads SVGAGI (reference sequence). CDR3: CASRVAGGQETQYF. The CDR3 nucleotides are TGTGCCAGCAGGGTAGCGGGGGGGCAGGAGACCCAGTACTTC.

CDR3 in amino acids: CASSDVGSYGYTF. The DNA of the CDR3 is TGTGCCAGCAGTGACGTAGGGAGCTATGGCTACACCTTC. The genes are TRBV2 and TRBJ1-2; D is undetermined. Germline V gives CDR1 SNHLY, CDR2 FYNNEI. The CDR3 has 13 amino acids. V lost 3 bases and J lost 4, with 9 bases in between.

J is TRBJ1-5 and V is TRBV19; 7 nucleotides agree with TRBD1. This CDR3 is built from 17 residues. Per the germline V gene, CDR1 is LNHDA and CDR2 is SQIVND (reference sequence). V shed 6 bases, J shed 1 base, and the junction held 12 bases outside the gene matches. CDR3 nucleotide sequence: TGTGCCAGTAGAGACAGGGTAGGACCTGGGAGCAATCAGCCCCAGCATTTT. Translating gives CASRDRVGPGSNQPQHF.

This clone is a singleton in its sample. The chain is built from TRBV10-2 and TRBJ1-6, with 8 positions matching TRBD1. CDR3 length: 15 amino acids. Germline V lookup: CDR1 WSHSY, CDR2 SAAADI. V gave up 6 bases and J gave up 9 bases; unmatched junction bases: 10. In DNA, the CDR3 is TGCGCCAGCAGGAAGACAGGGGTGATGGGTTCACCCCTCCACTTT. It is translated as CASRKTGVMGSPLHF.

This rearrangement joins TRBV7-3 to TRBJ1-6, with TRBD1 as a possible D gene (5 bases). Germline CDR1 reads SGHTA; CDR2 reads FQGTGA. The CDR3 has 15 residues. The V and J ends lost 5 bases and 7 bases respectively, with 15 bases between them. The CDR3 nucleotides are TGTGCCAGCAGCCTCCGGGGGGGTGGCAATTCACCCCTCCACTTT. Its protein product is CASSLRGGGNSPLHF.

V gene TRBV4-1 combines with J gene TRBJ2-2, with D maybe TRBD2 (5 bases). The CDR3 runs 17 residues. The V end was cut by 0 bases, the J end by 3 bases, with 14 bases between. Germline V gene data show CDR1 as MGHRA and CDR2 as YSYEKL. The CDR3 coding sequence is TGCGCCAGCAGCCAAGATCACCGACTAAGACACACCGGGGAGCTGTTTTTT. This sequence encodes CASSQDHRLRHTGELFF.

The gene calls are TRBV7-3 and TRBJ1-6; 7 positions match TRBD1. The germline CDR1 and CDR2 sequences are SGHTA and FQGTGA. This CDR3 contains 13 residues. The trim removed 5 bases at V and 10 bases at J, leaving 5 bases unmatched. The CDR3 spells CASSIRQGSPLHF. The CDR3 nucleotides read TGTGCCAGCAGCATAAGACAGGGATCACCCCTCCACTTT.

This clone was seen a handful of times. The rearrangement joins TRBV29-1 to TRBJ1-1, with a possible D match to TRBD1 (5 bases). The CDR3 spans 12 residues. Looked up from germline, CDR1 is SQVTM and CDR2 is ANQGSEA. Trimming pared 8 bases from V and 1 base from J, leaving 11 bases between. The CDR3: CSHVGGNTEAFF. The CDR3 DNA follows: TGCAGCCACGTGGGGGGGAACACTGAAGCTTTCTTT.

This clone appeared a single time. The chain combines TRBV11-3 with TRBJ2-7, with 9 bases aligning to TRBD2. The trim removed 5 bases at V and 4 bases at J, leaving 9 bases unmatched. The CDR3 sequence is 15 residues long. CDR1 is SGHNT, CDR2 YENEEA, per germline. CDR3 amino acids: CASSPRLAARYEQYF. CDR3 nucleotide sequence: TGTGCCAGCAGCCCACGACTAGCGGCCCGATACGAGCAGTACTTC.

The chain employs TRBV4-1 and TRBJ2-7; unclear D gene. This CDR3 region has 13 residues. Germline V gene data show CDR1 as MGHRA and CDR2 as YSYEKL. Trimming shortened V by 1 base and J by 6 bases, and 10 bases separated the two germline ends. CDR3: CASSQGRLAEQYF. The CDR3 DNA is TGCGCCAGCAGCCAAGGACGACTGGCCGAGCAGTACTTC.

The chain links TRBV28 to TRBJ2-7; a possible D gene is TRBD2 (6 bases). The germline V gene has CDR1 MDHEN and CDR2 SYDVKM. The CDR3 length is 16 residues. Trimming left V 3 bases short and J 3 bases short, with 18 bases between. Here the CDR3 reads CASSFPAGGRIYEQYF. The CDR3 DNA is TGTGCCAGCAGTTTTCCCGCCGGGGGTCGAATCTACGAGCAGTACTTC.

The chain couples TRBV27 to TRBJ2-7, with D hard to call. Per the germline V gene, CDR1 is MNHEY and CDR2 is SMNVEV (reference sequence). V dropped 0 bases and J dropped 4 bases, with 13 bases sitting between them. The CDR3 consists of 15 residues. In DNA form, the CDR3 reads TGTGCCAGCAGTTTATCGTTCAGAGGCGGATACGAGCAGTACTTC. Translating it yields CASSLSFRGGYEQYF.

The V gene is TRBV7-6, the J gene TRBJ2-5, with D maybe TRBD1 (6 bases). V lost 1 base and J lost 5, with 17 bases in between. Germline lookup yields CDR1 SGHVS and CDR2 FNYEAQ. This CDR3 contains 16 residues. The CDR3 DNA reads TGTGCCAGCAGCTTAGTAGAGGCCAGGGGCCTGGAGACCCAGTACTTC. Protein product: CASSLVEARGLETQYF. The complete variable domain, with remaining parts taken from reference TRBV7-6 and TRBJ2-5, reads GAGVSQSPRYKVTKRGQDVALRCDPISGHVSLYWYRQALGQGPEFLTYFNYEAQQDKSGLPNDRFSAERPEGSISTLTIQRTEQRDSAMYRCASSLVEARGLETQYFGPGTRLLVL.

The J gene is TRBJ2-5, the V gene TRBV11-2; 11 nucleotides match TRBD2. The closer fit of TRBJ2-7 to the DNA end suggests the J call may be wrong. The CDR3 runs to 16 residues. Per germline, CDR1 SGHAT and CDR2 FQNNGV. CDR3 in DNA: TGTGCCAGCAGACGTGGTAGCGGGAGGGGAAGATACGAGCAGTACTTC. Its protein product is CASRRGSGRGRYEQYF.

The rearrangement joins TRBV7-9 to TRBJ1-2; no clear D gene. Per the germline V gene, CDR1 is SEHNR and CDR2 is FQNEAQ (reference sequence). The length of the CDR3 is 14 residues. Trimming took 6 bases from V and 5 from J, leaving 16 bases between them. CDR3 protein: CASSPKRVGYGYTF. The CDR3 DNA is TGTGCCAGCAGTCCCAAGAGGGTAGGATATGGCTACACCTTC.

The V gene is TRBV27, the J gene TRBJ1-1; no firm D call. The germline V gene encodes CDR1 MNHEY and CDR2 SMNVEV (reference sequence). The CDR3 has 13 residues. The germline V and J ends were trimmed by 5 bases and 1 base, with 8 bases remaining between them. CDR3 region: CASSAQRNTEAFF. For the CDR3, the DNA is TGTGCCAGCAGTGCACAAAGGAACACTGAAGCTTTCTTT.